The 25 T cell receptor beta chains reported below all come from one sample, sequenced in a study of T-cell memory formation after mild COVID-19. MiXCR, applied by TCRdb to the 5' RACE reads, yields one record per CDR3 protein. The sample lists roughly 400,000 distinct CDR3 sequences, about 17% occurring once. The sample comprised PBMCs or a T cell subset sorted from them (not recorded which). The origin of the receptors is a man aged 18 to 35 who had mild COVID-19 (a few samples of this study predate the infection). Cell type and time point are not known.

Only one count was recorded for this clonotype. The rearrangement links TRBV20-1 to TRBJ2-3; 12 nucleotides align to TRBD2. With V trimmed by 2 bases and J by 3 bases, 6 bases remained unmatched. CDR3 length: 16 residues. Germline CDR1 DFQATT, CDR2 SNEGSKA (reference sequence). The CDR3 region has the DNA TGCAGTGCTAGAAACCGACTAGCGGGGGTAACAGATACGCAGTATTTT. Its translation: CSARNRLAGVTDTQYF.

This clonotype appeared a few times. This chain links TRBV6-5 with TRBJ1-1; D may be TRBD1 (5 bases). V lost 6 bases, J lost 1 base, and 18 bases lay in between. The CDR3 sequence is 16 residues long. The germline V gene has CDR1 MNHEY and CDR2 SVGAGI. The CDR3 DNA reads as TGTGCCAGCAGGCGTGAAGGGGCGGTTCCGAACACTGAAGCTTTCTTT. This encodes CASRREGAVPNTEAFF.

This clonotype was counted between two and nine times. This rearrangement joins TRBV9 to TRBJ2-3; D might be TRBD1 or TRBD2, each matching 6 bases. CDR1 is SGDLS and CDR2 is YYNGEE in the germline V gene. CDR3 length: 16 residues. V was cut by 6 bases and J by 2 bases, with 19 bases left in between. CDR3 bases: TGTGCCAGCACCGCCTCCGGAGGGGGGACCACAGATACGCAGTATTTT. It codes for CASTASGGGTTDTQYF.

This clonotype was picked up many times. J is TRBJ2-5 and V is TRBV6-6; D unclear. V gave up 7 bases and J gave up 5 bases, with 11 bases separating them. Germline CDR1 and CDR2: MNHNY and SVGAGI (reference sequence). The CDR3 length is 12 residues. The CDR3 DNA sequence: TGTGCCAGCACCCGACCCATGGAGACCCAGTACTTC. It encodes CASTRPMETQYF.

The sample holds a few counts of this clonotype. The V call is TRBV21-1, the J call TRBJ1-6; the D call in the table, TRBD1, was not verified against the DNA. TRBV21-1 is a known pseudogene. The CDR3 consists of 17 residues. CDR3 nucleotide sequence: TGTGCCAGCAGCTCACGACAGGCGACAAATCCAATTTCACCCCTCCACTTT. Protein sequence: CASSSRQATNPISPLHF.

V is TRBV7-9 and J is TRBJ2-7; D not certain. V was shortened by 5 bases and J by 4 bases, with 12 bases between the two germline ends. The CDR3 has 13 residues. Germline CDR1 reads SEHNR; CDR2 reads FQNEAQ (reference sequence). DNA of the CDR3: TGTGCCAGCAGCCGATTACAAGGGTACGAGCAGTACTTC. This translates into CASSRLQGYEQYF.

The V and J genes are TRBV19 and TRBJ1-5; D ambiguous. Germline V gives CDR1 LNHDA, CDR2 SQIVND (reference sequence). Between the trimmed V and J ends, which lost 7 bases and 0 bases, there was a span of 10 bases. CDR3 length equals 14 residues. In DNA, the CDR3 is TGTGCCAGTACCATGCCCGGTAGCAATCAGCCCCAGCATTTT. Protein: CASTMPGSNQPQHF.

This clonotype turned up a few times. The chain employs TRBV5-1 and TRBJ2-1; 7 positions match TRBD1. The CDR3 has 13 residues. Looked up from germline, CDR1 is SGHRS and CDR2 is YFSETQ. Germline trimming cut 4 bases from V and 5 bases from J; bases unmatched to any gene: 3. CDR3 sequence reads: CASSVDRNNEQFF. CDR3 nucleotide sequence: TGCGCCAGCAGCGTGGACAGGAACAATGAGCAGTTCTTC.

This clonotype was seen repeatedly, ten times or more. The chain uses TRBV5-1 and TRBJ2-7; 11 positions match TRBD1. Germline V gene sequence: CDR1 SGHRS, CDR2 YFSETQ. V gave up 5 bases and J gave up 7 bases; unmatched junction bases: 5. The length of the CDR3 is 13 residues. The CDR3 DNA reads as TGCGCCAGCAGGTGGACAGGGGGCAGGGAGCAGTACTTC. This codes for CASRWTGGREQYF.

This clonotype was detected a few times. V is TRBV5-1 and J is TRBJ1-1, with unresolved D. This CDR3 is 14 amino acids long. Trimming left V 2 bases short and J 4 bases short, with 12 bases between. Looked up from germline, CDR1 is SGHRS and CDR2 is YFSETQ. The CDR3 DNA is TGCGCCAGCAGCTTCACCCGAGGGATCACTGAAGCTTTCTTT. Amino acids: CASSFTRGITEAFF.

CDR3 loop: CASSYSNRQQNTEAFF. CDR3 coding DNA: TGTGCCAGCAGTTACTCGAATCGACAGCAGAACACTGAAGCTTTCTTT. The rearrangement uses TRBV6-2 or TRBV6-3 and TRBJ1-1; D may be TRBD1 (5 bases). Trimming shortened V by 0 bases and J by 1 base, and 12 bases separated the two germline ends. Germline values: CDR1 MNHEY, CDR2 SVGEGT. CDR3 length equals 16 residues.

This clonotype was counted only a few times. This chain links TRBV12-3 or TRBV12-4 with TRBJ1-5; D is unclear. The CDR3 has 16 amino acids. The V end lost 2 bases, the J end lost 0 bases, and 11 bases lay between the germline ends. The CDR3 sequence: CASSLSSANSNQPQHF. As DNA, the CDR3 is TGTGCCAGCAGTTTAAGTAGCGCTAATAGCAATCAGCCCCAGCATTTT.

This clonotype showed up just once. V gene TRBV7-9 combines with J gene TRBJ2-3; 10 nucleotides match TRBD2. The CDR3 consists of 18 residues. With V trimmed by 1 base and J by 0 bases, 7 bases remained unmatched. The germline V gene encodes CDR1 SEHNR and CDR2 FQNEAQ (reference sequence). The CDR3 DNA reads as TGTGCCAGCAGCTTAGAAGCGGGGGGGCCTCTTAGCACAGATACGCAGTATTTT. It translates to CASSLEAGGPLSTDTQYF.

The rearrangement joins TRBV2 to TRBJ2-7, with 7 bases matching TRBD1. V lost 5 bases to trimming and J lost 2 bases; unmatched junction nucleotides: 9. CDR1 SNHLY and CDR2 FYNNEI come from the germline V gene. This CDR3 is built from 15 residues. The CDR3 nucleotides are TGTGCCAGCAGTAGACAGGGTCTGGGTCCCTACGAGCAGTACTTC. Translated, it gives CASSRQGLGPYEQYF.

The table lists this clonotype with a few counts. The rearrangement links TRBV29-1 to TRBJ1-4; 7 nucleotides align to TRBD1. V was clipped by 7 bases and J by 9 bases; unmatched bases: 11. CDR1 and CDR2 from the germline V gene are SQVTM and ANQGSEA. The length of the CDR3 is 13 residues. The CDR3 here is CSAMTGLRKKLFF. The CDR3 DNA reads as TGCAGCGCCATGACAGGGTTAAGGAAAAAACTGTTTTTT.

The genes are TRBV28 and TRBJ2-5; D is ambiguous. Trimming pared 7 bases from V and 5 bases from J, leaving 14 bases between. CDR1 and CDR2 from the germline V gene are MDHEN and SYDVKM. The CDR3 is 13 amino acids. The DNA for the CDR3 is TGTGCCAGCACCGCCGGTCATGAGGAGACCCAGTACTTC. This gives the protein CASTAGHEETQYF.

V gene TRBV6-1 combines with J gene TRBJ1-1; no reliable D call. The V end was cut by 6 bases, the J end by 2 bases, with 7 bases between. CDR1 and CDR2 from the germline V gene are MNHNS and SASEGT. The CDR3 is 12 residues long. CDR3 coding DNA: TGTGCCAGCAGGATGAGAAACACTGAAGCTTTCTTT. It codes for CASRMRNTEAFF.

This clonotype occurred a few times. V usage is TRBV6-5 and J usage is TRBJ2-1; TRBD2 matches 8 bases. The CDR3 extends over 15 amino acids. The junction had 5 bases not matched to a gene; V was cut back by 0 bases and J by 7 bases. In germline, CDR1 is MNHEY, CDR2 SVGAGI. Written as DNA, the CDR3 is TGTGCCAGCAGTTACTCGAGGGCTAGCGGGAATGAGCAGTTCTTC. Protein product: CASSYSRASGNEQFF.

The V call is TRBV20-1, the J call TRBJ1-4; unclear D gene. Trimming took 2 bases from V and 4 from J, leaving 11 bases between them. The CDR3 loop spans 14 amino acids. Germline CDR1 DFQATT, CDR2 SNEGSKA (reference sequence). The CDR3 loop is CSARNPALNEKLFF. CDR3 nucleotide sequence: TGCAGTGCTAGAAACCCGGCCCTTAATGAAAAACTGTTTTTT.

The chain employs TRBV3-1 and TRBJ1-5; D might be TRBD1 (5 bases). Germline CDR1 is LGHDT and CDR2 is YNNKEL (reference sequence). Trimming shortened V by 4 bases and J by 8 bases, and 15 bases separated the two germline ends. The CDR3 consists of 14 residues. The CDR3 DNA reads TGTGCCAGCAGCCGAGGACATGCCTCGGAGCCCCAGCATTTT. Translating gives CASSRGHASEPQHF.

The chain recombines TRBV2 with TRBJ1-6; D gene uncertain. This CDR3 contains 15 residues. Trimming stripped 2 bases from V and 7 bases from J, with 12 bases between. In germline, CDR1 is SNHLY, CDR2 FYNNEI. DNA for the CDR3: TGTGCCAGCAGTGAACGTTTGGCGGGGAATTCACCCCTCCACTTT. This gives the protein CASSERLAGNSPLHF. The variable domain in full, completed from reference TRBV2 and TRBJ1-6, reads EPEVTQTPSHQVTQMGQEVILRCVPISNHLYFYWYRQILGQKVEFLVSFYNNEISEKSEIFDDQFSVERPDGSNFTLKIRSTKLEDSAMYFCASSERLAGNSPLHFGNGTRLTVT.

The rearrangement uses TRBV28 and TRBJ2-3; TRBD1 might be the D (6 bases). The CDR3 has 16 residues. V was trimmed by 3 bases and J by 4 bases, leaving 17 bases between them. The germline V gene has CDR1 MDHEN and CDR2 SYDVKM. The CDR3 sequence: CASSLSDSPPADTQYF. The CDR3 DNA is TGTGCCAGCAGTTTGTCGGACAGCCCCCCGGCAGATACGCAGTATTTT.

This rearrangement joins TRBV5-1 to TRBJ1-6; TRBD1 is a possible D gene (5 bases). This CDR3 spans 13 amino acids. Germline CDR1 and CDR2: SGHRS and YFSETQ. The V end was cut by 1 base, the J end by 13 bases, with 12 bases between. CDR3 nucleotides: TGCGCCAGCAGCTTGACAGGTGTCGAGCCCCTCCACTTT. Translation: CASSLTGVEPLHF.

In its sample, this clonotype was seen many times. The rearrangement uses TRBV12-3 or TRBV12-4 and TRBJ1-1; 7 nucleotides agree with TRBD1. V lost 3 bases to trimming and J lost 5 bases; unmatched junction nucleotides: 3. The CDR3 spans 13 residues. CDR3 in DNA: TGTGCCAGCAGTTTTCAGGGGGGAACTGAAGCTTTCTTT. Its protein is CASSFQGGTEAFF.

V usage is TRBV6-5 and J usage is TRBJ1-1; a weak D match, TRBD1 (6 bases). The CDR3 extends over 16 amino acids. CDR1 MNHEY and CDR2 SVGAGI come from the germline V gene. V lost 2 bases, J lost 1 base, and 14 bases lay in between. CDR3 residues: CASSYDGGRRNTEAFF. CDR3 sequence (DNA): TGTGCCAGCAGTTACGACGGGGGGCGGAGGAACACTGAAGCTTTCTTT.